What follows are 13 T cell receptor beta chains derived from one specimen sequenced in a study of human T cells and chemical hapten exposure. TCRdb fed the RACE reads into MiXCR, producing one record per CDR3 protein. The sample has about 400,000 distinct CDR3 sequences; under 6.5% are singletons. Regarding time point: patch test 2, 6 weeks after DPC sensitization. Indicated treatment: therapeutic diphenylcyclopropenone sensitization with weekly scalp DPC. Sequenced material: whole blood, taken in connection with sensitization to the hapten diphenylcyclopropenone (DPC). The receptor set was obtained from a woman aged 18-35 years with alopecia areata. Some clones in this sample may be carry-over from other donors' samples.

On this clonotype: Just one base apart from a much larger clone, this may be a read error. The gene calls are TRBV5-6 and TRBJ1-2, with 8 bases that match TRBD1. V lost 10 bases, J lost 4 bases, and 3 bases stayed unmatched. In germline, CDR1 is SGHDT, CDR2 YYEEEE. The CDR3 length is 11 residues. DNA of the CDR3: TGTGCCGGCGGGACAGGCTATGGCTACACCTTC. Translated, it gives CAGGTGYGYTF.

The table lists this clonotype with many counts. The rearrangement joins TRBV20-1 to TRBJ2-3; D may correspond to TRBD1 or TRBD2 (5 bases each). The CDR3 covers 14 residues. The V gene's germline CDR1 is DFQATT and CDR2 SNEGSKA (reference sequence). V dropped 3 bases and J dropped 0 bases, with 10 bases sitting between them. The CDR3 nucleotides read TGCAGTGCTAGTGGGGACGGTAGCACAGATACGCAGTATTTT. The encoded protein is CSASGDGSTDTQYF.

The genes are TRBV5-1 and TRBJ1-1; maybe TRBD1 (5 bases). Germline V gene sequence: CDR1 SGHRS, CDR2 YFSETQ. The CDR3 is 13 amino acids. Trimming left V 2 bases short and J 3 bases short, with 8 bases between. In nucleotides, the CDR3 is TGCGCCAGCAGCTTCTTAGGGGACACTGAAGCTTTCTTT. Amino acids: CASSFLGDTEAFF.

This clonotype was counted at least ten times. The chain joins TRBV6-5 to TRBJ1-1, with 8 bases lining up with TRBD1. Germline V gives CDR1 MNHEY, CDR2 SVGAGI. The CDR3 spans 14 residues. V shed 5 bases, J shed 3 bases, and the junction held 5 bases outside the gene matches. The CDR3 spells CASSRSGGHTEAFF. The CDR3 bases are TGTGCCAGCAGTCGATCAGGGGGCCACACTGAAGCTTTCTTT.

This clonotype was seen repeatedly, ten times or more. This chain uses TRBV21-1 with TRBJ1-1. TRBV21-1 is given as a pseudogene. This CDR3 is 14 amino acids long. The DNA for the CDR3 is TGTGCCAGCGGTAGGAAGTGTTCGAACACTGAAGCTTTCTTT. It translates to CASGRKCSNTEAFF.

Notes on this clonotype: Because the CDR3's place on the DNA is in doubt, the DNA is left out and the CDR3 is given as listed by TCRdb. The chain carries TRBV7-2 and TRBJ2-7; the table names TRBD1, a call not compared with the DNA. The CDR3 spans 13 amino acids, including both terminal residues. Looked up from germline, CDR1 is SGHTA and CDR2 is FQGNSA. CDR3 sequence: CASSLVGQGSEYF.

The chain carries TRBV2 and TRBJ2-3; D may be TRBD2 (5 bases). The CDR3 has 14 residues. V shed 4 bases and J shed 2 bases, with 10 bases lying between them. Looked up from germline, CDR1 is SNHLY and CDR2 is FYNNEI. The CDR3 DNA reads TGTGCCAGCAGTGCCGGGGTTTTCACAGATACGCAGTATTTT. This codes for CASSAGVFTDTQYF.

The chain combines TRBV29-1 with TRBJ1-1; 11 nucleotides align to TRBD1. V lost 8 bases, J lost 5 bases, and 7 bases stayed unmatched. This CDR3 has 13 residues. Germline values: CDR1 SQVTM, CDR2 ANQGSEA. The CDR3 region has the DNA TGCAGCACTCGCGGGACAGGGGGAACTGAAGCTTTCTTT. The encoded protein is CSTRGTGGTEAFF.

This clonotype was seen a handful of times. This chain connects TRBV6-5 to TRBJ1-1, with 8 bases matching TRBD1. Germline-derived CDR1 and CDR2 are MNHEY and SVGAGI. V lost 6 bases to trimming and J lost 10 bases; unmatched junction nucleotides: 16. The length of the CDR3 is 15 residues. DNA for the CDR3: TGTGCCAGCAGCCATATACAGGGGGAGCCCCTGGGAGCTTTCTTT. This gives the protein CASSHIQGEPLGAFF.

This clonotype occurred a few times. The chain is built from TRBV2 and TRBJ1-5; D is uncertain. Trimming pared 4 bases from V and 1 base from J, leaving 11 bases between. CDR3 size: 15 residues. Germline V lookup: CDR1 SNHLY, CDR2 FYNNEI. CDR3 amino acids: CASSVESRSNQPQHF. For the CDR3, the DNA is TGTGCCAGCAGTGTCGAGTCGAGGAGCAATCAGCCCCAGCATTTT.

The gene calls are TRBV12-5 and TRBJ2-5; D may match TRBD1 or TRBD2 (6 bases each). CDR1 LGHNT and CDR2 FRNRAP come from the germline V gene. V was cut by 0 bases and J by 1 base, with 12 bases left in between. The CDR3 length is 16 residues. CDR3 in amino acids: CASGLVLGGIQETQYF. For the CDR3, the DNA is TGTGCTAGTGGTTTGGTACTGGGGGGCATCCAAGAGACCCAGTACTTC.

This clonotype was recorded at least ten times. The gene calls are TRBV6-5 and TRBJ1-5, with 10 bases aligning to TRBD1. The CDR3 is made up of 18 amino acids. Germline CDR1 reads MNHEY; CDR2 reads SVGAGI. V lost 4 bases and J lost 0; bases outside the gene matches: 9. The CDR3 DNA reads TGTGCCAGCAGTTCCGGGACAGGGGTCTCATATAGCAATCAGCCCCAGCATTTT. Encoded protein: CASSSGTGVSYSNQPQHF.

Remarks on this clonotype: A much larger clone lies one base from this, so it may be a read error. The chain is built from TRBV3-1 and TRBJ1-1, with TRBD1 as a possible D gene (5 bases). The CDR3 runs to 14 residues. Looked up from germline, CDR1 is LGHDT and CDR2 is YNNKEL (reference sequence). CDR3 DNA: TGTGCCAGCTGCCAAGACAGCGGGAACACTGAAGCTTTCTTT. Amino acids: CASCQDSGNTEAFF.